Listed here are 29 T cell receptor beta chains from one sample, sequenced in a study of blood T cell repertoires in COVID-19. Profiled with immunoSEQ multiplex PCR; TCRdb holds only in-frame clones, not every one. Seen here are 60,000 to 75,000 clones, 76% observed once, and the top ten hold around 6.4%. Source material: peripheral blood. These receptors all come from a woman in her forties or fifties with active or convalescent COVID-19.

CDR3 coding DNA: TGCGCCAGCAGCCAAGCGGGAGGGCCGAGTAATGAGCAGTTCTTC. This gives the protein CASSQAGGPSNEQFF. The rearrangement uses TRBV5-1 and TRBJ2-1; 10 bases map to TRBD2. Germline CDR1 and CDR2: SGHRS and YFSETQ. This CDR3 region has 15 residues. V dropped 4 bases and J dropped 7; count of bases not matched to a gene: 8. Looking up the rest from reference TRBV5-1 and TRBJ2-1 gives the full variable domain: KAGVTQTPRYLIKTRGQQVTLSCSPISGHRSVSWYQQTPGQGLQFLFEYFSETQRNKGNFPGRFSGRQFSNSRSEMNVSTLELGDSALYLCASSQAGGPSNEQFFGPGTRLTVL.

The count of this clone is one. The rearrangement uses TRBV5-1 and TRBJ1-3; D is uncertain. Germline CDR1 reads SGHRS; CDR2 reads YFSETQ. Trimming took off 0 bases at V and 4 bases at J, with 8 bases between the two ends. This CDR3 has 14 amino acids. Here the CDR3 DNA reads TGCGCCAGCAGCTTGGGGGAGTCGGGAAACACCATATATTTT. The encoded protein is CASSLGESGNTIYF.

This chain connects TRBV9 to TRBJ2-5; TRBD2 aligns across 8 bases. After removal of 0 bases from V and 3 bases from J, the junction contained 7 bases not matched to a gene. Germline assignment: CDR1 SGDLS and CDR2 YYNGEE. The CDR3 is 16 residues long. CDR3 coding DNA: TGTGCCAGCAGCGTAGGGGTAGCGGGGTTTAAAGAGACCCAGTACTTC. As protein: CASSVGVAGFKETQYF.

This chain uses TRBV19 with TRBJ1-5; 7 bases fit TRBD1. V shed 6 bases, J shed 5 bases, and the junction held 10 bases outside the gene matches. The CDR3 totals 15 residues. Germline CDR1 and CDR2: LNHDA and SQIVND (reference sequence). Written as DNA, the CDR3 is TGTGCCAGTAGATTAAACCGGGACAGATATCAGCCCCAGCATTTT. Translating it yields CASRLNRDRYQPQHF.

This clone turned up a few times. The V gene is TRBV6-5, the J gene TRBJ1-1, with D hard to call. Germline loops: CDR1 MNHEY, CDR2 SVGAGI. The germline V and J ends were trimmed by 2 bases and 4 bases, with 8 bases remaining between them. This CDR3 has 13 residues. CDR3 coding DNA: TGTGCCAGCAGTTACCTAAGCGGCACTGAAGCTTTCTTT. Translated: CASSYLSGTEAFF.

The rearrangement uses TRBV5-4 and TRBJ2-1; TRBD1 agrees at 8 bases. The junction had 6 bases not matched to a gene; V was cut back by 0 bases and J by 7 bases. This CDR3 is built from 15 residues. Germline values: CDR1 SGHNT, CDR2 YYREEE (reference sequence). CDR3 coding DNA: TGTGCCAGCAGCTTGGCCCGGACAGGGAGGAATGAGCAGTTCTTC. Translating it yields CASSLARTGRNEQFF.

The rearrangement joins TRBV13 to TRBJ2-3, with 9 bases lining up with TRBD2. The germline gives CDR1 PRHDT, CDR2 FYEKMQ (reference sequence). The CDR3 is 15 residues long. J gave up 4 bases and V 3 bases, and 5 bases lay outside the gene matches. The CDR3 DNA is TGTGCCAGCAGCTTTATAGCGGGAGAGGCAGATACGCAGTATTTT. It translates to CASSFIAGEADTQYF. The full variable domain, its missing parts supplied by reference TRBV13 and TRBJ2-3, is AAGVIQSPRHLIKEKRETATLKCYPIPRHDTVYWYQQGPGQDPQFLISFYEKMQSDKGSIPDRFSAQQFSDYHSELNMSSLELGDSALYFCASSFIAGEADTQYFGPGTRLTVL.

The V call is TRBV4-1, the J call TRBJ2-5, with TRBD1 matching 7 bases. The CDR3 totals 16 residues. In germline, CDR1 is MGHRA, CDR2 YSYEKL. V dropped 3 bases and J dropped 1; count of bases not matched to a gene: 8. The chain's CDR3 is CASSQDWTGTQETQYF. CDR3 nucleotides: TGCGCCAGCAGCCAGGACTGGACAGGAACCCAAGAGACCCAGTACTTC.

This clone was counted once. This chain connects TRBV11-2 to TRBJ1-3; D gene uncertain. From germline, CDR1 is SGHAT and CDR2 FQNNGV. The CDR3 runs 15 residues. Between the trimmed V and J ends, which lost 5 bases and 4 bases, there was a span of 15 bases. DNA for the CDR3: TGTGCCAGCAGCCCTGGGCTGGCAGAGGGAAACACCATATATTTT. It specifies CASSPGLAEGNTIYF.

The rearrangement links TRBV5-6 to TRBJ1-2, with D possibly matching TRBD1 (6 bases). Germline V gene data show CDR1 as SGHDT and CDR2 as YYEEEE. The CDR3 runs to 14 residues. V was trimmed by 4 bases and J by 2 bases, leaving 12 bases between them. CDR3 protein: CASSVGTKNYGYTF. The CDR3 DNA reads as TGTGCCAGCAGCGTCGGGACAAAGAACTATGGCTACACCTTC. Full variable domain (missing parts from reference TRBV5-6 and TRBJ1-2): DAGVTQSPTHLIKTRGQQVTLRCSPKSGHDTVSWYQQALGQGPQFIFQYYEEEERQRGNFPDRFSGHQFPNYSSELNVNALLLGDSALYLCASSVGTKNYGYTFGSGTRLTVV.

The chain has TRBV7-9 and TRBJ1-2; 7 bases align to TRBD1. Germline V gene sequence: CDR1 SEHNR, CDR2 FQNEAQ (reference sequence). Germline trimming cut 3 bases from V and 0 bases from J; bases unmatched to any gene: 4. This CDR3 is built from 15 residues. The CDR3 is CASSLGTATNYGYTF. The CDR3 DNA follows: TGTGCCAGCAGCTTGGGGACAGCAACTAACTATGGCTACACCTTC.

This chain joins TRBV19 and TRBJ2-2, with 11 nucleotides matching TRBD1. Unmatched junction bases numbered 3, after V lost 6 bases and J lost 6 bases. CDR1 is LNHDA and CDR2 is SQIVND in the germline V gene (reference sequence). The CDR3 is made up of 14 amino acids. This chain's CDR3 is CASRGQGVAGELFF. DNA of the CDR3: TGTGCCAGTAGGGGACAGGGGGTCGCCGGGGAGCTGTTTTTT. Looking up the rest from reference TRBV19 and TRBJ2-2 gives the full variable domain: DGGITQSPKYLFRKEGQNVTLSCEQNLNHDAMYWYRQDPGQGLRLIYYSQIVNDFQKGDIAEGYSVSREKKESFPLTVTSAQKNPTAFYLCASRGQGVAGELFFGEGSRLTVL.

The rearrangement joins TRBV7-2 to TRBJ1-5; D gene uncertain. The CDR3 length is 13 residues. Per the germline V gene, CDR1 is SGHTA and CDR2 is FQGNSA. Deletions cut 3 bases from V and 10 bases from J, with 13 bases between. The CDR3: CASSLGEGFPQHF. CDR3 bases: TGTGCCAGCAGCTTGGGCGAGGGTTTTCCCCAGCATTTT.

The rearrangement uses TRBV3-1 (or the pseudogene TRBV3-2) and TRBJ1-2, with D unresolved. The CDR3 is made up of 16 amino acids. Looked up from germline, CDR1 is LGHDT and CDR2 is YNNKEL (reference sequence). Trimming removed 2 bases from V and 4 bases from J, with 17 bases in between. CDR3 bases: TGTGCCAGCAGCCAAATAAGTTTCAGGATGAGCTATGGCTACACCTTC. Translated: CASSQISFRMSYGYTF.

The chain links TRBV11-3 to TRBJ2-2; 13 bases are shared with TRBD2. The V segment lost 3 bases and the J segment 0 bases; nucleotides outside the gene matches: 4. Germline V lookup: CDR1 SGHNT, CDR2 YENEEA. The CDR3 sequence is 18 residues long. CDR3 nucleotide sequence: TGTGCCAGCAGCTTTTCCGGGACTAGCGGGACGAACACCGGGGAGCTGTTTTTT. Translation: CASSFSGTSGTNTGELFF.

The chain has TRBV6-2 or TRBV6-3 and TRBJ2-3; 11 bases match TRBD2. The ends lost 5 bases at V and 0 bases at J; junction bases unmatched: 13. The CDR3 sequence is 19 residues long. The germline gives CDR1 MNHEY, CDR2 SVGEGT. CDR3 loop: CASSLPGLADLLSTDTQYF. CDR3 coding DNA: TGTGCCAGCAGTCTACCGGGACTAGCGGACCTTTTAAGCACAGATACGCAGTATTTT.

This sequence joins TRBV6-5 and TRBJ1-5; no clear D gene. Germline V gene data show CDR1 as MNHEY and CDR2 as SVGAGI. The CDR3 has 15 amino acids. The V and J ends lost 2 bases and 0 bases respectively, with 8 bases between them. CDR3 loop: CASSYQTNSNQPQHF. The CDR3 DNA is TGTGCCAGCAGTTACCAGACAAATAGCAATCAGCCCCAGCATTTT.

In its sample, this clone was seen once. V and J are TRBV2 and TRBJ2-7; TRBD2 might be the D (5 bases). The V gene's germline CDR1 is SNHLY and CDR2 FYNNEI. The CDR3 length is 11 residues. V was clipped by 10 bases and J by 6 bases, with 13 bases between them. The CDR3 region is CATWFEGEQYF. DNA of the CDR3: TGTGCCACCTGGTTTGAGGGCGAGCAGTACTTC.

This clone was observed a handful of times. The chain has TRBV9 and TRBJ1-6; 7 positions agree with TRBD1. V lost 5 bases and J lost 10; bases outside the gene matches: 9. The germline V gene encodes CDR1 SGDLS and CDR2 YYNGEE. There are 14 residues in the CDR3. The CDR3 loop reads CASSATGDGSPLHF. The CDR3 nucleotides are TGTGCCAGCAGTGCCACAGGGGATGGCTCACCCCTCCACTTT.

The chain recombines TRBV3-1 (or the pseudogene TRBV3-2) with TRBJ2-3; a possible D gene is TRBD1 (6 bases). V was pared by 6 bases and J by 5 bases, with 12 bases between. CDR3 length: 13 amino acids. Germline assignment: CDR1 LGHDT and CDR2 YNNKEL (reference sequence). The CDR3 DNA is TGTGCCAGCAGGTCCTTAGGGGGAGATACGCAGTATTTT. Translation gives CASRSLGGDTQYF.

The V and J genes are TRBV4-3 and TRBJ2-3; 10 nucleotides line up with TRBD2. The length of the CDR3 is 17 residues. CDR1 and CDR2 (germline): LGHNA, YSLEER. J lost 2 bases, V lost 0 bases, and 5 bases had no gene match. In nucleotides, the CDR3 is TGCGCCAGCAGCCAAGATAAAGCGGGAGGGCCCACAGATACGCAGTATTTT. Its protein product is CASSQDKAGGPTDTQYF.

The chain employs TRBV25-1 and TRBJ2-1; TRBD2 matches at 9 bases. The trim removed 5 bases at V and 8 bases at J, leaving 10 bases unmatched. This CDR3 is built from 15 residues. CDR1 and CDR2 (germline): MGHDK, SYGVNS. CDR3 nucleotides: TGTGCCAGCAGTCCCCGGCCTAGCGGGATTGATGAGCAGTTCTTC. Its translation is CASSPRPSGIDEQFF. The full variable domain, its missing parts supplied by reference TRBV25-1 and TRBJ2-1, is EADIYQTPRYLVIGTGKKITLECSQTMGHDKMYWYQQDPGMELHLIHYSYGVNSTEKGDLSSESTVSRIRTEHFPLTLESARPSHTSQYLCASSPRPSGIDEQFFGPGTRLTVL.

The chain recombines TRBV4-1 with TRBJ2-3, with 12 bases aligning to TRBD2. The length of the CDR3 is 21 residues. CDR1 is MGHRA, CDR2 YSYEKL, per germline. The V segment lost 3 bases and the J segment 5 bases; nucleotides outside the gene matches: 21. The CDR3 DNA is TGCGCCAGCAGCCATTACCCCACCTGGTCCTCTAGCGGGAGGGTAGAAGATACGCAGTATTTT. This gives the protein CASSHYPTWSSSGRVEDTQYF.

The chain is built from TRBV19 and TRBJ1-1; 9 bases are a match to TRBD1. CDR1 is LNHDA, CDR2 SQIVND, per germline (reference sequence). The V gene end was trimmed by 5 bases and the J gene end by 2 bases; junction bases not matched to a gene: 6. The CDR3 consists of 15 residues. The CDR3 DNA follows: TGTGCCAGTAGTTGGCCGGGACAGGGAAACACTGAAGCTTTCTTT. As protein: CASSWPGQGNTEAFF.

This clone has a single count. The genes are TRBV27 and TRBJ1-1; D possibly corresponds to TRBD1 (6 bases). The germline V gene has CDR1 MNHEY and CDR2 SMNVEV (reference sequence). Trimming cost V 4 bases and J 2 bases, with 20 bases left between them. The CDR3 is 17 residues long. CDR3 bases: TGTGCCAGCAGTTCGGGTCCTGGGGGCAGTGGAAACACTGAAGCTTTCTTT. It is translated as CASSSGPGGSGNTEAFF.

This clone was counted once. CDR3 nucleotides: TGTGCCAGCAGCTTGGGGGGAGGTACTGAAGCTTTCTTT. Protein sequence: CASSLGGGTEAFF. The chain has TRBV7-2 and TRBJ1-1; possibly TRBD1 for D (5 bases). V was cut by 3 bases and J by 5 bases, with 10 bases left in between. Germline-derived CDR1 and CDR2 are SGHTA and FQGNSA. This CDR3 is 13 amino acids long.

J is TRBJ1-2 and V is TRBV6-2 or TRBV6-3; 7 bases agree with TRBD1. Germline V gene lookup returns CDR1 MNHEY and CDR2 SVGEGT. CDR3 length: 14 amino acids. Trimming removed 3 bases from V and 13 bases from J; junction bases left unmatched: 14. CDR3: CASSYPGQPRVLTF. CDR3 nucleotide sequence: TGTGCCAGCAGTTATCCGGGACAGCCTCGTGTTCTCACCTTC.

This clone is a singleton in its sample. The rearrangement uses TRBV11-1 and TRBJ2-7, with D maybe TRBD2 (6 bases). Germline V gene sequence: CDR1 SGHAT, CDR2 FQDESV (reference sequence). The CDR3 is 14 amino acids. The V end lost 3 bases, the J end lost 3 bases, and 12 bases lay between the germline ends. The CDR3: CASSFAGSSYEQYF. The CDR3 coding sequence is TGTGCCAGCAGCTTTGCCGGGAGTAGCTACGAGCAGTACTTC.

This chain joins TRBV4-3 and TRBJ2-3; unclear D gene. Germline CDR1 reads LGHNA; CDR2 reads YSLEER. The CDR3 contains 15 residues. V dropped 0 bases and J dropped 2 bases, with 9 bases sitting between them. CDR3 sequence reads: CASSQEKHATDTQYF. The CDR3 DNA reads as TGCGCCAGCAGCCAAGAAAAACACGCCACAGATACGCAGTATTTT.